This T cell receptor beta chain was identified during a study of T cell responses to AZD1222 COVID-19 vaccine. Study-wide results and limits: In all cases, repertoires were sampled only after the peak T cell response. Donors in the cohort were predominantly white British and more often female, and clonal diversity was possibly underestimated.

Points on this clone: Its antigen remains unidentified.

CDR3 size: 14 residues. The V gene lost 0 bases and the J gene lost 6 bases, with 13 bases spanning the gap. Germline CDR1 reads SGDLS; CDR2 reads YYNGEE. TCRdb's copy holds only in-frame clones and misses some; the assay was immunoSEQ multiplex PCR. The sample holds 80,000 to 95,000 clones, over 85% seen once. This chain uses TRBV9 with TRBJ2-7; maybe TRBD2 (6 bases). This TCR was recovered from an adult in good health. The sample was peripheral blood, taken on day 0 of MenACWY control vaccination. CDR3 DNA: TGTGCCAGCAGCGTAGAGGCCCGGGGGACCGAGCAGTACTTC. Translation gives CASSVEARGTEQYF.